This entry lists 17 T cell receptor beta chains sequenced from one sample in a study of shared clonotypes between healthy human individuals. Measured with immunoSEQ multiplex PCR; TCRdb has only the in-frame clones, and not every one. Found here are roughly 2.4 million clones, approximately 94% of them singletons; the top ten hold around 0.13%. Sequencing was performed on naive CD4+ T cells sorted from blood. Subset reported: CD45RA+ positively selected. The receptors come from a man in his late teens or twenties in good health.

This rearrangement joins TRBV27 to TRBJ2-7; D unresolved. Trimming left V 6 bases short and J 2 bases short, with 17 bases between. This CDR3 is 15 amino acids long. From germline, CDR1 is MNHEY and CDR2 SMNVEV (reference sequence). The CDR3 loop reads CASSLRHGLPYEQYF. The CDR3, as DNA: TGTGCCAGCAGCTTAAGGCATGGTTTGCCCTACGAGCAGTACTTC.

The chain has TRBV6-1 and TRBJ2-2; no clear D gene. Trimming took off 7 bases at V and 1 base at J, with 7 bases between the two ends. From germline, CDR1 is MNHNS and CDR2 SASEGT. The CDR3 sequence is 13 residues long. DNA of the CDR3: TGTGCCAGCATAGTGAGGAACACCGGGGAGCTGTTTTTT. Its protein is CASIVRNTGELFF.

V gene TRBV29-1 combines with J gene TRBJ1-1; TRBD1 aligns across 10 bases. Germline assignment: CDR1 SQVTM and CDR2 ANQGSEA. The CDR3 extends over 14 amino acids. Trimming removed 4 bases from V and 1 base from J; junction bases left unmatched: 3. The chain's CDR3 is CSVVRQGANTEAFF. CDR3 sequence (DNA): TGCAGCGTTGTCCGACAGGGGGCGAACACTGAAGCTTTCTTT.

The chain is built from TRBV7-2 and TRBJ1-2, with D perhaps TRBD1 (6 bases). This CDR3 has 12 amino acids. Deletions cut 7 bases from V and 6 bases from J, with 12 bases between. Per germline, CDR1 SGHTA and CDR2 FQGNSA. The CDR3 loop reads CASTQGGHGYTF. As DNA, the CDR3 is TGTGCCAGCACTCAAGGGGGGCATGGCTACACCTTC.

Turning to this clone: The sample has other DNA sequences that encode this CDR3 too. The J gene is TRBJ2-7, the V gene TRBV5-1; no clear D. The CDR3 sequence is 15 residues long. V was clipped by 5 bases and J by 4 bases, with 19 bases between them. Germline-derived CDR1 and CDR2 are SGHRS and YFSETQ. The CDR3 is CASSLAPPASYEQYF. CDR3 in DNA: TGCGCCAGCAGTTTAGCCCCTCCGGCCTCTTACGAGCAGTACTTC.

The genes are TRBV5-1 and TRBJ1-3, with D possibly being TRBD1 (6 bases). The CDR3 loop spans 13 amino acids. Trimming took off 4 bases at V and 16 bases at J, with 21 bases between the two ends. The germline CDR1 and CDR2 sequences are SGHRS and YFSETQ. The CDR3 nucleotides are TGCGCCAGCAGCCAACAGGGAGAAGGGCGTCAGTATTTT. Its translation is CASSQQGEGRQYF.

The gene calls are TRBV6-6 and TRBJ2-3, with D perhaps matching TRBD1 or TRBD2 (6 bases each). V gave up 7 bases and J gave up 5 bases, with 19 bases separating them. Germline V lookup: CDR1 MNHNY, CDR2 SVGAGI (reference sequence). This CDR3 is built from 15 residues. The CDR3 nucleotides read TGTGCCAGCACCCACGGGGGCAGGGCCCAAGATACGCAGTATTTT. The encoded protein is CASTHGGRAQDTQYF.

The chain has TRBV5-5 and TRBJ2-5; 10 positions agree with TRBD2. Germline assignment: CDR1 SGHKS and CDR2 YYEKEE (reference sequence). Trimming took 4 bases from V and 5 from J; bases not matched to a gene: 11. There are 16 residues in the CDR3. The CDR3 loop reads CASSPTVGLAMETQYF. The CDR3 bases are TGTGCCAGCAGCCCCACGGTGGGACTAGCGATGGAGACCCAGTACTTC. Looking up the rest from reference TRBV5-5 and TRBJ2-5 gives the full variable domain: DAGVTQSPTHLIKTRGQQVTLRCSPISGHKSVSWYQQVLGQGPQFIFQYYEKEERGRGNFPDRFSARQFPNYSSELNVNALLLGDSALYLCASSPTVGLAMETQYFGPGTRLLVL.

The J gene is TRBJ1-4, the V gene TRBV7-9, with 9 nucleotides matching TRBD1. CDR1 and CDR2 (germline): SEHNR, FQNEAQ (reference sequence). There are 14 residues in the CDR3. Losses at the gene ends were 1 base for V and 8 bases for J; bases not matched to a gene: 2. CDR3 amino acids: CASSLGDRVEKLFF. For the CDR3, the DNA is TGTGCCAGCAGCTTAGGGGACAGGGTCGAAAAACTGTTTTTT.

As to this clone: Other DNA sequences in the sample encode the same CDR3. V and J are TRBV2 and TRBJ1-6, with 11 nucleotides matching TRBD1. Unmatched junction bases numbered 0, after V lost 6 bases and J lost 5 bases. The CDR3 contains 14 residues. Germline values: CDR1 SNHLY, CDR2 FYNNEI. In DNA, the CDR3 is TGTGCCAGCAGGGGACAGGGGGATAATTCACCCCTCCACTTT. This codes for CASRGQGDNSPLHF.

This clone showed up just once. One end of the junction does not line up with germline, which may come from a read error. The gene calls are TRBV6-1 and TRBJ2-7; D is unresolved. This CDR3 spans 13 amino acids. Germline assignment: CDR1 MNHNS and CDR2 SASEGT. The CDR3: CASREASPYEQYF. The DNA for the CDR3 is TGTGCCAGCAGGGAAGCGTCCCCCTACGAGCAGTACTTC.

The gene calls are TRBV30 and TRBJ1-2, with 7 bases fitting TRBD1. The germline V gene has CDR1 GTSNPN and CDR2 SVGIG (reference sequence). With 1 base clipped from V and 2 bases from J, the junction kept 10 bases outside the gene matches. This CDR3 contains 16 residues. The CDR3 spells CAWSATTGNVNYGYTF. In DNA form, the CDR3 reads TGTGCCTGGAGTGCCACGACAGGGAATGTAAACTATGGCTACACCTTC.

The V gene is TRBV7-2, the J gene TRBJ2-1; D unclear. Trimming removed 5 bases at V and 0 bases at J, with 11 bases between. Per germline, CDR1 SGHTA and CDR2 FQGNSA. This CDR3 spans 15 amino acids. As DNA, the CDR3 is TGTGCCAGCAGCCCAGAGGCGAGCTCCTACAATGAGCAGTTCTTC. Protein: CASSPEASSYNEQFF. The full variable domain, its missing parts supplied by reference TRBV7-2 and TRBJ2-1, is GAGVSQSPSNKVTEKGKDVELRCDPISGHTALYWYRQSLGQGLEFLIYFQGNSAPDKSGLPSDRFSAERTGGSVSTLTIQRTQQEDSAVYLCASSPEASSYNEQFFGPGTRLTVL.

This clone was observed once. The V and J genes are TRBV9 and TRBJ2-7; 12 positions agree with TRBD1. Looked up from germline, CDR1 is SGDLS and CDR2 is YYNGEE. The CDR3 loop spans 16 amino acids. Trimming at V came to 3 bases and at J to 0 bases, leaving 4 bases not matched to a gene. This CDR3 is CASSASGQGASYEQYF. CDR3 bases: TGTGCCAGCAGCGCTTCGGGACAGGGGGCCTCCTACGAGCAGTACTTC. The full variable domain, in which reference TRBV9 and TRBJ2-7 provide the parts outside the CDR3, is DSGVTQTPKHLITATGQRVTLRCSPRSGDLSVYWYQQSLDQGLQFLIQYYNGEERAKGNILERFSAQQFPDLHSELNLSSLELGDSALYFCASSASGQGASYEQYFGPGTRLTVT.

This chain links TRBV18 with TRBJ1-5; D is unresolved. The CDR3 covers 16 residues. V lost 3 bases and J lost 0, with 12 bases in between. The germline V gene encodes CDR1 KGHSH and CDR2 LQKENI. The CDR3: CASSPLGPNSNQPQHF. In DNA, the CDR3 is TGTGCCAGCTCACCCTTAGGACCGAATAGCAATCAGCCCCAGCATTTT.

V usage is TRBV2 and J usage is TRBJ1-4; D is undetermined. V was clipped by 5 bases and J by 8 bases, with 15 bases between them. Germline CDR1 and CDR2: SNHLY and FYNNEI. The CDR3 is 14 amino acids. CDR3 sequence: CASSSSRLGEKLFF. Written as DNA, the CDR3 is TGTGCCAGCAGTTCGTCCAGGCTCGGAGAAAAACTGTTTTTT.

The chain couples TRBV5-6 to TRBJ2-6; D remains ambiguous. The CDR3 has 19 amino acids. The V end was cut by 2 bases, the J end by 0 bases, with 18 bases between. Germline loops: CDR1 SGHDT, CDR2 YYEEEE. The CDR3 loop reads CASSLPGVSVFSGANVLTF. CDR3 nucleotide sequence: TGTGCCAGCAGCTTACCCGGCGTTTCTGTCTTCTCTGGGGCCAACGTCCTGACTTTC.